One sample yielded the 19 T cell receptor beta chains listed below, sequenced in a study of cytomegalovirus exposure and HLA in healthy donors. PCR primers comprised 60 Vbeta and 13 Jbeta primers. Produced via immunoSEQ multiplex PCR; TCRdb's table is partial and in-frame only. The sample yields about 150,000 clones, about three quarters seen once. Source material: PBMCs. The origin of the receptors is a man between 18 and 29 years old in good health and CMV-seronegative.

The chain couples TRBV5-1 to TRBJ2-5; D may be TRBD2 (7 bases). The J call could be wrong; TRBJ2-7 is a better fit for the DNA end. This CDR3 region has 16 residues. The germline CDR1 and CDR2 sequences are SGHRS and YFSETQ. The CDR3 DNA reads as TGCGCCAGCAGCTTGGCCGGGGGGCAGCTTACCTACGAGCAGTACTTC. Translating gives CASSLAGGQLTYEQYF.

The chain has TRBV18 and TRBJ2-7, with TRBD1 identical over 9 bases. In germline, CDR1 is KGHSH, CDR2 LQKENI. The V and J ends lost 0 bases and 4 bases, in that order; junction bases with no gene match: 13. This CDR3 comprises 18 residues. CDR3 sequence (DNA): TGTGCCAGCTCACCACCGGGAATCTATTTGACAGGGGGATACGAGCAGTACTTC. Translated, it gives CASSPPGIYLTGGYEQYF.

The chain links TRBV5-3 to TRBJ2-7, with D possibly TRBD2 on 5 matching bases. TRBV5-3 is labeled an ORF, and its function is uncertain. Trimming took 0 bases from V and 5 from J, leaving 15 bases between them. The CDR3 runs to 15 residues. As DNA, the CDR3 is TGTGCCAGAAGCTTGGTAGAGGGAATAAGCGACGAGCAGTACTTC. Amino acids: CARSLVEGISDEQYF.

Concerning this clone: No DNA is shown, since the ends of the CDR3 on it are uncertain; the CDR3 is the one TCRdb lists. The chain links TRBV27 to TRBJ2-5; no DNA check was done on the table's D call, TRBD2. The CDR3 sequence runs 12 residues, both termini included. Germline lookup yields CDR1 MNHEY and CDR2 SMNVEV (reference sequence). The chain's CDR3 is CASSSSVYEQYF.

The V gene is TRBV15, the J gene TRBJ1-2; D remains unclear. The germline gives CDR1 LNHNV, CDR2 YYDKDF (reference sequence). Trimming cost V 1 base and J 2 bases, with 11 bases left between them. This CDR3 comprises 15 residues. The CDR3 protein is CATSRGGAGNYGYTF. CDR3 coding DNA: TGTGCCACCAGCAGAGGAGGAGCGGGAAACTATGGCTACACCTTC. Supplemented by reference TRBV15 and TRBJ1-2, the full variable domain reads DAMVIQNPRYQVTQFGKPVTLSCSQTLNHNVMYWYQQKSSQAPKLLFHYYDKDFNNEADTPDNFQSRRPNTSFCFLDIRSPGLGDTAMYLCATSRGGAGNYGYTFGSGTRLTVV.

This clone appeared a few times. The gene calls are TRBV25-1 and TRBJ1-1; no firm D call. The CDR3 contains 13 residues. Germline V gives CDR1 MGHDK, CDR2 SYGVNS. The V gene lost 4 bases and the J gene lost 4 bases, with 10 bases spanning the gap. The CDR3 bases are TGTGCCAGCAGTGCCTCTTCGGGCACTGAAGCTTTCTTT. It translates to CASSASSGTEAFF.

This clone was observed many times. The chain carries TRBV5-6 and TRBJ1-2; 9 bases match TRBD1. The V segment lost 4 bases and the J segment 7 bases; nucleotides outside the gene matches: 11. The CDR3 consists of 15 residues. Germline-derived CDR1 and CDR2 are SGHDT and YYEEEE. The CDR3 reads CASSPGTGWAGGYTF. Here the CDR3 DNA reads TGTGCCAGCAGCCCAGGGACAGGGTGGGCAGGTGGCTACACCTTC.

For this clone: The junction departs from the called germline gene at one end, perhaps through a read error. This sequence joins TRBV5-5 and TRBJ2-3; 11 nucleotides line up with TRBD2. There are 17 residues in the CDR3. Germline V gene lookup returns CDR1 SGHKS and CDR2 YYEKEE (reference sequence). The CDR3 reads CASSPEGLAVSTDTQYF. The DNA for the CDR3 is TGCGCCAGCAGCCCCGAGGGACTAGCGGTTAGCACAGATACGCAGTATTTT.

V gene TRBV7-9 combines with J gene TRBJ1-1; TRBD1 matches at 10 bases. The CDR3 runs to 19 residues. With 5 bases clipped from V and 1 base from J, the junction kept 16 bases outside the gene matches. From germline, CDR1 is SEHNR and CDR2 FQNEAQ (reference sequence). DNA of the CDR3: TGTGCCAGCAGCCCCCAAGGGGACAGGGGCCCTCATTCGAACACTGAAGCTTTCTTT. Translation: CASSPQGDRGPHSNTEAFF.

This chain connects TRBV29-1 to TRBJ2-1; 7 positions agree with TRBD2. The length of the CDR3 is 16 residues. V trimming: 4 bases; J trimming: 2 bases; junction bases outside the gene matches: 11. Germline V gene lookup returns CDR1 SQVTM and CDR2 ANQGSEA. Here the CDR3 reads CSVVGLAGEAYNEQFF. CDR3 nucleotides: TGCAGCGTTGTGGGTCTGGCGGGAGAGGCCTACAATGAGCAGTTCTTC.

As to this clone: Other nucleotide sequences from this sample produce the same CDR3. The chain is built from TRBV7-8 and TRBJ1-1; maybe TRBD1 (6 bases). Trimming removed 4 bases at V and 4 bases at J, with 10 bases between. The CDR3 contains 13 residues. The germline V gene has CDR1 SGHVS and CDR2 FQNEAQ. DNA of the CDR3: TGTGCCAGCAGCTCCCAGGGGCGCACTGAAGCTTTCTTT. Protein product: CASSSQGRTEAFF.

The chain joins TRBV28 to TRBJ2-1, with 8 bases that match TRBD2. J gave up 2 bases and V 3 bases, and 3 bases lay outside the gene matches. The CDR3 extends over 15 amino acids. The germline gives CDR1 MDHEN, CDR2 SYDVKM. CDR3 loop: CASSLAGGPYNEQFF. DNA for the CDR3: TGTGCCAGCAGTTTGGCGGGAGGCCCCTACAATGAGCAGTTCTTC. The full variable domain, its missing parts supplied by reference TRBV28 and TRBJ2-1, is DVKVTQSSRYLVKRTGEKVFLECVQDMDHENMFWYRQDPGLGLRLIYFSYDVKMKEKGDIPEGYSVSREKKERFSLILESASTNQTSMYLCASSLAGGPYNEQFFGPGTRLTVL.

This chain links TRBV6-5 with TRBJ2-3, with D maybe TRBD1 (6 bases). The CDR3 has 15 residues. Trimming left V 6 bases short and J 1 base short, with 14 bases between. CDR1 is MNHEY, CDR2 SVGAGI, per germline. The CDR3 sequence: CASSRYRVGTDTQYF. The CDR3 DNA follows: TGTGCCAGCAGCCGATACAGGGTAGGCACAGATACGCAGTATTTT.

The J gene is TRBJ2-1, the V gene TRBV13, with TRBD1 matching 9 bases. The CDR3 has 22 residues. The ends lost 6 bases at V and 8 bases at J; junction bases unmatched: 32. The V gene's germline CDR1 is PRHDT and CDR2 FYEKMQ (reference sequence). The CDR3 loop is CASRIRDRVRTSTGRAADEQFF. CDR3 bases: TGTGCCAGCAGGATTAGGGACAGGGTTAGGACTAGTACTGGACGGGCGGCAGATGAGCAGTTCTTC. The variable domain in full, with the rest retrieved from reference TRBV13 and TRBJ2-1, is AAGVIQSPRHLIKEKRETATLKCYPIPRHDTVYWYQQGPGQDPQFLISFYEKMQSDKGSIPDRFSAQQFSDYHSELNMSSLELGDSALYFCASRIRDRVRTSTGRAADEQFFGPGTRLTVL.

In this sample, this clone turned up once. The rearrangement joins TRBV10-1 to TRBJ2-7; tentative D call: TRBD2 (6 bases). The CDR3 length is 14 residues. With 0 bases removed from V and 2 bases from J, the gap between germline ends came to 8 bases. Germline V gene data show CDR1 as WNHNN and CDR2 as SYGVQD (reference sequence). CDR3 sequence reads: CASSESLAPYEQYF. The DNA of the CDR3 is TGCGCCAGCAGTGAGTCCCTAGCGCCCTACGAGCAGTACTTC.

This sequence joins TRBV4-1 and TRBJ2-7; 9 positions match TRBD2. V gave up 0 bases and J gave up 3 bases; unmatched junction bases: 6. CDR1 MGHRA and CDR2 YSYEKL come from the germline V gene. The CDR3 loop spans 16 amino acids. Here the CDR3 reads CASSQDPGLARYEQYF. Written as DNA, the CDR3 is TGCGCCAGCAGCCAAGATCCAGGACTAGCGCGCTACGAGCAGTACTTC.

The J gene is TRBJ2-7, the V gene TRBV5-4; tentatively, D is TRBD2 (5 bases). The V and J ends lost 3 bases and 5 bases respectively, with 18 bases between them. Germline CDR1 SGHNT, CDR2 YYREEE (reference sequence). The CDR3 is made up of 15 amino acids. The CDR3 sequence: CASSSLTGSPHEQYF. The CDR3 nucleotides read TGTGCCAGCAGCTCGCTAACGGGGTCCCCCCACGAGCAGTACTTC.

This chain uses TRBV4-1 with TRBJ2-5, with no clear D. The DNA end is more similar to TRBJ2-7, so the J call may be wrong. Germline CDR1 is MGHRA and CDR2 is YSYEKL. This CDR3 spans 13 amino acids. CDR3: CASSLRSYYEQYF. In DNA, the CDR3 is TGCGCCAGCAGCCTAAGAAGCTACTACGAGCAGTACTTC.

The chain couples TRBV7-2 to TRBJ2-1, with 11 nucleotides matching TRBD2. The CDR3 is made up of 14 amino acids. Germline CDR1 is SGHTA and CDR2 is FQGNSA. The V gene end was trimmed by 5 bases and the J gene end by 7 bases; junction bases not matched to a gene: 4. The CDR3 loop reads CASSPGTSGNEQFF. DNA for the CDR3: TGTGCCAGCAGCCCCGGGACTAGCGGAAATGAGCAGTTCTTC.